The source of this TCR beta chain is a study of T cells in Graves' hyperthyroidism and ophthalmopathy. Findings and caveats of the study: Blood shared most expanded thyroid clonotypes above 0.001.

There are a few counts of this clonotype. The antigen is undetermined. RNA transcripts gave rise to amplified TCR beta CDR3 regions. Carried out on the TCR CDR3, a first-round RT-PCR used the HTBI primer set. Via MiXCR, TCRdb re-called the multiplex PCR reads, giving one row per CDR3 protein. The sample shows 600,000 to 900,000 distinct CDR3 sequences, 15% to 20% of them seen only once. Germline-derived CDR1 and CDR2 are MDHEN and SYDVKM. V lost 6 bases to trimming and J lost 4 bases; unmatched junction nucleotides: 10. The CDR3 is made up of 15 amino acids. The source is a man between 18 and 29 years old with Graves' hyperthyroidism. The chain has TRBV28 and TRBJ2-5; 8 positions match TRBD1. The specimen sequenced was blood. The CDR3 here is CASSFTGGLTETQYF. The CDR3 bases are TGTGCCAGCAGCTTTACAGGGGGACTTACAGAGACCCAGTACTTC.